A selection of T cell receptor beta chains follows, all from one sample in a study of response to subunit inactivated influenza vaccine. TCRdb re-derived calls from the RT-PCR reads in MiXCR, one entry per CDR3 protein. In the table there are hundreds of thousands of distinct CDR3 sequences, about 15% of which are singletons. The material sequenced was PBMCs from blood, taken 14 to 15 days before vaccination. The receptors were sampled from a man in his forties or fifties who received an inactivated influenza vaccine. Both conserved end residues are part of each CDR3. D genes are given only for firm matches. For some rows the clone size is stated as once, few or many, or as a class when expanded; others skip it.

TRBV7-9	few	TRBJ2-3	TRBD2	TGTGCCAGCAGCTTGGGAGGGAGGCTAAGCACGGATACGCAGTATTTT	CASSLGGRLSTDTQYF
TRBV20-1	.	TRBJ2-2	.	TGCAGTGCCGGGGGGCCGAACACCGGGGAGCTGTTTTTT	CSAGGPNTGELFF
TRBV5-6	.	TRBJ1-2	.	TGTGCCAGCAGCCCAGTCCGGGGTTCGCAGGGCTACACCTTC	CASSPVRGSQGYTF
TRBV12-3/TRBV12-4	many	TRBJ2-5	TRBD1	TGTGCCAGCAGTCTGACAGGGCTTCGGGAGACCCAGTACTTC	CASSLTGLRETQYF
TRBV28	many	TRBJ2-7	.	TGTGCCAGCAGTCCCAATTGGGGGGAGCAGTACTTC	CASSPNWGEQYF
TRBV11-2	few	TRBJ2-4	TRBD2	TGTGCCAGCAGCTTATTATCTATAGCGGGGGGGCCTTATATTCAGTACTTC	CASSLLSIAGGPYIQYF
TRBV3-1	few	TRBJ2-3	.	TGTGCCAGCAGCCAAGATCAGATGCCAGGCGATACGCAGTATTTT	CASSQDQMPGDTQYF
TRBV12-3/TRBV12-4	.	TRBJ1-2	.	TGTGCCAGCAGTTCAGACCGGTTCTATGGCTACACCTTC	CASSSDRFYGYTF
TRBV20-1	.	TRBJ1-1	.	TGCAGTGCCAGATCGACACTACTTAACACTGAAGCTTTCTTT	CSARSTLLNTEAFF
TRBV9	few	TRBJ2-3	TRBD1	TGTGCCAGCAGCGTTCGCGAGGGACAGGGGCGAGATACGCAGTATTTT	CASSVREGQGRDTQYF
TRBV5-1	few	TRBJ1-2	TRBD1	TGCGCCAGCAGCGAGCGGGACAGGGGGCGGCACTATGGCTACACCTTC	CASSERDRGRHYGYTF
TRBV12-3/TRBV12-4	.	TRBJ2-5	TRBD2	TGTGCCAGCAGTTTAGGACTAGCGGGGGTCCAGGGGTACTTC	CASSLGLAGVQGYF
TRBV20-1	many	TRBJ1-6	.	TGCAGCGCGAGCGGGATAGATAATTCACCCCTCCACTTT	CSASGIDNSPLHF
TRBV5-5	few	TRBJ2-1	TRBD2	TGTGCCAGCAGCTTGGATCACACGGGGGGTTACAATGAGCAGTTCTTC	CASSLDHTGGYNEQFF
TRBV27	many	TRBJ1-5	TRBD1	TGTGCCAGCCAGGACAGGGGATACAATCAGCCCCAGCATTTT	CASQDRGYNQPQHF
TRBV28	many	TRBJ2-1	TRBD1	TGTGCCAGCAGTAGGGACAGTTTTCGTGAGCAGTTCTTC	CASSRDSFREQFF
TRBV6-1	.	TRBJ2-5	TRBD1	TGTGCCAGCAGCCAAGGGACAGGGGCTAGGGAGACCCAGTACTTC	CASSQGTGARETQYF
TRBV29-1	few	TRBJ2-1	TRBD2	TGCAGCGTCGCTGGGACTAGCGGGAGGAATGAGCAGTTCTTC	CSVAGTSGRNEQFF
TRBV5-1	.	TRBJ1-2	TRBD1	TGCGCCAGCAGCTTGGCCACAGGGGGCGCGGACTACACCTTC	CASSLATGGADYTF
TRBV4-3	.	TRBJ2-7	.	TGCGCCAGCAGCCAAGGCCTCTCCTACGAGCAGTACTTC	CASSQGLSYEQYF
TRBV5-1	many	TRBJ2-1	.	TGCGCCAGCAGCTCTACACAGGGTTCCAATGAGCAGTTCTTC	CASSSTQGSNEQFF
TRBV20-1	.	TRBJ2-7	.	TGCAGTGCTAGCGCGGACTATACCTACGAGCAGTACTTC	CSASADYTYEQYF
TRBV5-1	few	TRBJ2-5	.	TGCGCCAGCAGCTCTTTTGACAGCGTCCAAGAGACCCAGTACTTC	CASSSFDSVQETQYF
TRBV29-1	.	TRBJ2-4	.	TGCAGCGTTGGAGACAAACAGCTAGCCAAAAACATTCAGTACTTC	CSVGDKQLAKNIQYF